These 28 T cell receptor beta chains originate from one sample sequenced in a study of cytomegalovirus exposure and HLA in healthy donors. In the PCR, 60 Vbeta and 13 Jbeta primers were used. Sequencing used immunoSEQ multiplex PCR; TCRdb keeps in-frame clones, though not all of them. The data show approximately 84,000 clones, with roughly 80% seen just once and 2% to 2.5% held by the top ten. Input material: PBMCs. Source of these receptors: a man aged 35 to 55 in good health and CMV-seronegative.

The chain employs TRBV29-1 and TRBJ2-7, with 7 positions matching TRBD2. This CDR3 region has 14 residues. J gave up 3 bases and V 3 bases, and 8 bases lay outside the gene matches. The germline CDR1 and CDR2 sequences are SQVTM and ANQGSEA. The CDR3 is CSVEGGGRGYEQYF. The CDR3, as DNA: TGCAGCGTTGAGGGGGGAGGGAGGGGCTACGAGCAGTACTTC.

The V call is TRBV9, the J call TRBJ1-2, with 11 nucleotides matching TRBD1. The CDR3 loop spans 14 amino acids. Germline lookup yields CDR1 SGDLS and CDR2 YYNGEE. V lost 3 bases to trimming and J lost 4 bases; unmatched junction nucleotides: 2. CDR3 in DNA: TGTGCCAGCAGCGCCGGACAGGGGGCCTATGGCTACACCTTC. This codes for CASSAGQGAYGYTF.

The CDR3 DNA reads as TGTGCCAGCAGTTTAATCTCAGCTGAAGCTTTCTTT. Translating gives CASSLISAEAFF. This sequence joins TRBV28 and TRBJ1-1; D call uncertain. The germline gives CDR1 MDHEN, CDR2 SYDVKM. The CDR3 sequence is 12 residues long. The germline V and J ends were trimmed by 2 bases and 6 bases, with 7 bases remaining between them. Filled out from reference TRBV28 and TRBJ1-1, the complete variable domain reads DVKVTQSSRYLVKRTGEKVFLECVQDMDHENMFWYRQDPGLGLRLIYFSYDVKMKEKGDIPEGYSVSREKKERFSLILESASTNQTSMYLCASSLISAEAFFGQGTRLTVV.

The chain is built from TRBV6-5 and TRBJ2-3, with D unclear. This CDR3 comprises 13 residues. Trimming took 0 bases from V and 5 from J, leaving 6 bases between them. Germline V gene lookup returns CDR1 MNHEY and CDR2 SVGAGI. The CDR3 nucleotides are TGTGCCAGCAGTTACTCGACTGGAGATACGCAGTATTTT. Translated: CASSYSTGDTQYF.

The V call is TRBV4-1, the J call TRBJ2-1; 7 bases are a match to TRBD2. Germline CDR1 reads MGHRA; CDR2 reads YSYEKL. The V segment lost 0 bases and the J segment 0 bases; nucleotides outside the gene matches: 8. The CDR3 is 18 residues long. In nucleotides, the CDR3 is TGCGCCAGCAGCCAAGATGACGGGACTATCATCTCCTACAATGAGCAGTTCTTC. Translated: CASSQDDGTIISYNEQFF.

This clone was detected only once. This chain uses TRBV14 with TRBJ1-5; D unresolved. V was trimmed by 3 bases and J by 0 bases, leaving 21 bases between them. CDR1 is SGHDN and CDR2 is FVKESK in the germline V gene. This CDR3 is built from 19 residues. DNA of the CDR3: TGTGCCAGCAGCCATCTGGGCCCCGGCGGGATGGTTAGCAATCAGCCCCAGCATTTT. Its protein is CASSHLGPGGMVSNQPQHF.

This sequence joins TRBV7-9 and TRBJ1-2; possibly TRBD1 for D (5 bases). The CDR3 contains 13 residues. V lost 1 base to trimming and J lost 8 bases, with 11 bases between them. The germline V gene encodes CDR1 SEHNR and CDR2 FQNEAQ (reference sequence). The CDR3 is CASSLDPGQGYTF. The CDR3 nucleotides are TGTGCCAGCAGCTTAGATCCAGGGCAGGGCTACACCTTC.

This chain connects TRBV6-5 to TRBJ2-3; D is undetermined. The CDR3 loop spans 15 amino acids. The V gene's germline CDR1 is MNHEY and CDR2 SVGAGI. Trimming removed 2 bases at V and 4 bases at J, with 13 bases between. The CDR3 region has the DNA TGTGCCAGCAGTTACCAAGTTAGAGAAGCAGATACGCAGTATTTT. It yields the protein CASSYQVREADTQYF.

The V gene is TRBV28, the J gene TRBJ1-2; D not resolved. V lost 3 bases and J 3 bases, leaving 8 bases between the germline ends. The CDR3 is made up of 13 amino acids. Germline loops: CDR1 MDHEN, CDR2 SYDVKM. Here the CDR3 DNA reads TGTGCCAGCAGTTTGGCACAGTACTATGGCTACACCTTC. Protein product: CASSLAQYYGYTF.

The chain employs TRBV15 and TRBJ2-3; 10 bases align to TRBD2. V shed 6 bases, J shed 5 bases, and the junction held 5 bases outside the gene matches. Germline assignment: CDR1 LNHNV and CDR2 YYDKDF (reference sequence). The CDR3 spans 14 residues. The CDR3 DNA reads as TGTGCCACCAGGATAGGGACTAGCGAAGATACGCAGTATTTT. Translating it yields CATRIGTSEDTQYF.

In this sample, this clone turned up once. This chain uses TRBV6-4 with TRBJ2-1, with 7 bases matching TRBD1. Germline CDR1 and CDR2: MRHNA and SNTAGT. This CDR3 has 12 amino acids. The V and J ends lost 3 bases and 12 bases, in that order; junction bases with no gene match: 5. CDR3 sequence (DNA): TGTGCCAGCAGTGATTTGGGACAGACGCAGTTCTTC. As protein: CASSDLGQTQFF.

This clone was picked up one time. The CDR3 nucleotides are TGTGCCAGCAGCCTCCCCTCCCTGGGAGGACTGTTTTTT. Translated: CASSLPSLGGLFF. V usage is TRBV28 and J usage is TRBJ1-4; the D is unclear. Trimming shortened V by 6 bases and J by 13 bases, and 18 bases separated the two germline ends. The CDR3 runs to 13 residues. Germline V gene data show CDR1 as MDHEN and CDR2 as SYDVKM.

The chain carries TRBV27 and TRBJ1-2; 9 positions agree with TRBD1. Per germline, CDR1 MNHEY and CDR2 SMNVEV (reference sequence). V lost 4 bases and J lost 6; bases outside the gene matches: 3. This CDR3 region has 13 residues. The CDR3 sequence is CASSSDRGNGYTF. The CDR3 nucleotides read TGTGCCAGCAGTTCGGACAGGGGTAATGGCTACACCTTC.

The chain employs TRBV18 and TRBJ1-5; 7 bases are a match to TRBD1. Looked up from germline, CDR1 is KGHSH and CDR2 is LQKENI. V lost 4 bases and J lost 0; bases outside the gene matches: 9. The CDR3 contains 17 residues. CDR3 loop: CASSLTPGGSSNQPQHF. CDR3 DNA: TGTGCCAGCTCACTTACTCCAGGGGGAAGTAGCAATCAGCCCCAGCATTTT.

This clone was counted only a few times. This sample includes further DNA sequences coding for the same CDR3. V is TRBV7-9 and J is TRBJ2-1; 7 bases are shared with TRBD2. The CDR3 covers 15 residues. CDR1 and CDR2 from the germline V gene are SEHNR and FQNEAQ (reference sequence). V dropped 5 bases and J dropped 0; count of bases not matched to a gene: 4. The CDR3 is CASSPRTSSYNEQFF. Written as DNA, the CDR3 is TGTGCCAGCAGCCCCAGGACTAGCTCCTACAATGAGCAGTTCTTC.

This chain uses TRBV28 with TRBJ2-5, with a possible D match to TRBD1 (5 bases). This CDR3 region has 13 residues. The V gene's germline CDR1 is MDHEN and CDR2 SYDVKM. The V end was cut by 3 bases, the J end by 5 bases, with 10 bases between. The CDR3 is CASSLEGVETQYF. CDR3 coding DNA: TGTGCCAGCAGTTTGGAAGGGGTGGAGACCCAGTACTTC.

J is TRBJ1-6 and V is TRBV18, with D possibly TRBD1 on 6 matching bases. Germline CDR1 is KGHSH and CDR2 is LQKENI. The CDR3 consists of 16 residues. V shed 6 bases and J shed 4 bases, with 16 bases lying between them. The CDR3 loop reads CASSVRTDDYNSPLHF. CDR3 nucleotides: TGTGCCAGCTCCGTACGGACAGATGATTATAATTCACCCCTCCACTTT.

The genes are TRBV19 and TRBJ1-2; TRBD1 might be the D (5 bases). Germline CDR1 is LNHDA and CDR2 is SQIVND (reference sequence). Trimming stripped 5 bases from V and 8 bases from J, with 9 bases between. The CDR3 totals 11 residues. As DNA, the CDR3 is TGTGCCAGTAGTCAGGGTACCGGCTACACCTTC. Translated, it gives CASSQGTGYTF.

The chain recombines TRBV19 with TRBJ2-2, with TRBD1 matching over 7 bases. After removal of 5 bases from V and 1 base from J, the junction contained 4 bases not matched to a gene. CDR3 length: 15 amino acids. Germline loops: CDR1 LNHDA, CDR2 SQIVND (reference sequence). CDR3 nucleotides: TGTGCCAGTAGTGAGAGGACAGGGAACACCGGGGAGCTGTTTTTT. Translating it yields CASSERTGNTGELFF.

J is TRBJ1-1 and V is TRBV20-1, with D unresolved. CDR1 and CDR2 from the germline V gene are DFQATT and SNEGSKA (reference sequence). The CDR3 runs to 11 residues. V was shortened by 3 bases and J by 3 bases, with 5 bases between the two germline ends. CDR3 sequence (DNA): TGCAGTGCTAGCGGGGACACTGAAGCTTTCTTT. Translating it yields CSASGDTEAFF.

This clone was observed a single time. This chain links TRBV2 with TRBJ2-7; no clear D. The germline V and J ends were trimmed by 4 bases and 3 bases, with 4 bases remaining between them. The CDR3 extends over 11 amino acids. Germline V gene lookup returns CDR1 SNHLY and CDR2 FYNNEI. In DNA, the CDR3 is TGTGCCAGCAGTGGGCACTACGAGCAGTACTTC. Its translation: CASSGHYEQYF.

The rearrangement uses TRBV2 and TRBJ1-1; perhaps TRBD1 as D (6 bases). Looked up from germline, CDR1 is SNHLY and CDR2 is FYNNEI. There are 14 residues in the CDR3. V was clipped by 2 bases and J by 5 bases, with 12 bases between them. CDR3 in amino acids: CASSELGAQTEAFF. The CDR3 DNA sequence: TGTGCCAGCAGTGAATTGGGGGCGCAAACTGAAGCTTTCTTT.

CDR3 DNA: TGTGCCAGCAGCTTGACAGGGAGCCAGTACTTC. Translated: CASSLTGSQYF. The chain is built from TRBV7-2 and TRBJ2-5; 7 bases are a match to TRBD1. Trimming removed 3 bases from V and 10 bases from J; junction bases left unmatched: 2. CDR1 and CDR2 (germline): SGHTA, FQGNSA. The CDR3 sequence is 11 residues long.

The J gene is TRBJ1-2, the V gene TRBV4-1; possibly TRBD1 for D (5 bases). From germline, CDR1 is MGHRA and CDR2 YSYEKL. Trimming removed 0 bases at V and 8 bases at J, with 19 bases between. There are 16 residues in the CDR3. In DNA form, the CDR3 reads TGCGCCAGCAGCCAAGAGGAAGGAGGGGAGTCGCGGGGCTACACCTTC. Translating gives CASSQEEGGESRGYTF.

The chain carries TRBV5-6 and TRBJ1-4, with D perhaps TRBD1 (5 bases). Germline V gene sequence: CDR1 SGHDT, CDR2 YYEEEE. The ends were cut back, 4 bases at V and 0 bases at J, with 16 bases in the middle. The CDR3 consists of 17 residues. CDR3 sequence (DNA): TGTGCCAGCAGCGCCAGGGCGCACAGCTCAACTAATGAAAAACTGTTTTTT. As protein: CASSARAHSSTNEKLFF.

The chain uses TRBV30 and TRBJ2-4; tentatively, D is TRBD2 (5 bases). V lost 0 bases to trimming and J lost 3 bases, with 15 bases between them. The germline V gene has CDR1 GTSNPN and CDR2 SVGIG (reference sequence). The CDR3 is 16 amino acids. CDR3 nucleotides: TGTGCCTGGAGTGTAGGGAATTTAGAGGGCAAAAACATTCAGTACTTC. This sequence encodes CAWSVGNLEGKNIQYF.

This clone has just a few counts. The chain combines TRBV5-1 with TRBJ1-1, with 8 positions matching TRBD1. The CDR3 has 15 amino acids. V dropped 4 bases and J dropped 5; count of bases not matched to a gene: 10. Germline CDR1 and CDR2: SGHRS and YFSETQ. CDR3 DNA sequence: TGCGCCAGCAGCGGAGGACAGGGAAGATGGACTGAAGCTTTCTTT. It codes for CASSGGQGRWTEAFF.

The chain carries TRBV18 and TRBJ1-1, with TRBD1 matching 7 bases. V shed 0 bases, J shed 8 bases, and the junction held 6 bases outside the gene matches. CDR1 KGHSH and CDR2 LQKENI come from the germline V gene. This CDR3 is 14 amino acids long. The CDR3 here is CASSPPARDREAFF. CDR3 nucleotides: TGTGCCAGCTCACCACCCGCCCGGGACAGAGAAGCTTTCTTT.